This TCR beta chain stems from a study of blood T cell repertoires in COVID-19. The authors' processing: Nucleated cell number was recorded as an estimate derived from reference gene primer amplification. The table came from immunoSEQ multiplex PCR; TCRdb's copy has only in-frame clones and leaves some out. V, J and clone size were drawn from that table, and D and trimming were deduced from the DNA. Seen here are 75,000 to 90,000 clones, around 86% observed once, and the top ten hold 4.5% to 5.5%. The CDR3 has 14 amino acids. V lost 3 bases to trimming and J lost 5 bases, with 10 bases between them. The germline gives CDR1 MNHNS, CDR2 SASEGT.

The sequenced material came from peripheral blood. The receptor comes from a man between 50 and 59 years old with active or convalescent COVID-19. V and J are TRBV6-1 and TRBJ1-4; no clear D gene. CDR3 sequence: CASSDRTGNEKLFF. The CDR3 nucleotides are TGTGCCAGCAGTGATCGGACGGGGAATGAAAAACTGTTTTTT.